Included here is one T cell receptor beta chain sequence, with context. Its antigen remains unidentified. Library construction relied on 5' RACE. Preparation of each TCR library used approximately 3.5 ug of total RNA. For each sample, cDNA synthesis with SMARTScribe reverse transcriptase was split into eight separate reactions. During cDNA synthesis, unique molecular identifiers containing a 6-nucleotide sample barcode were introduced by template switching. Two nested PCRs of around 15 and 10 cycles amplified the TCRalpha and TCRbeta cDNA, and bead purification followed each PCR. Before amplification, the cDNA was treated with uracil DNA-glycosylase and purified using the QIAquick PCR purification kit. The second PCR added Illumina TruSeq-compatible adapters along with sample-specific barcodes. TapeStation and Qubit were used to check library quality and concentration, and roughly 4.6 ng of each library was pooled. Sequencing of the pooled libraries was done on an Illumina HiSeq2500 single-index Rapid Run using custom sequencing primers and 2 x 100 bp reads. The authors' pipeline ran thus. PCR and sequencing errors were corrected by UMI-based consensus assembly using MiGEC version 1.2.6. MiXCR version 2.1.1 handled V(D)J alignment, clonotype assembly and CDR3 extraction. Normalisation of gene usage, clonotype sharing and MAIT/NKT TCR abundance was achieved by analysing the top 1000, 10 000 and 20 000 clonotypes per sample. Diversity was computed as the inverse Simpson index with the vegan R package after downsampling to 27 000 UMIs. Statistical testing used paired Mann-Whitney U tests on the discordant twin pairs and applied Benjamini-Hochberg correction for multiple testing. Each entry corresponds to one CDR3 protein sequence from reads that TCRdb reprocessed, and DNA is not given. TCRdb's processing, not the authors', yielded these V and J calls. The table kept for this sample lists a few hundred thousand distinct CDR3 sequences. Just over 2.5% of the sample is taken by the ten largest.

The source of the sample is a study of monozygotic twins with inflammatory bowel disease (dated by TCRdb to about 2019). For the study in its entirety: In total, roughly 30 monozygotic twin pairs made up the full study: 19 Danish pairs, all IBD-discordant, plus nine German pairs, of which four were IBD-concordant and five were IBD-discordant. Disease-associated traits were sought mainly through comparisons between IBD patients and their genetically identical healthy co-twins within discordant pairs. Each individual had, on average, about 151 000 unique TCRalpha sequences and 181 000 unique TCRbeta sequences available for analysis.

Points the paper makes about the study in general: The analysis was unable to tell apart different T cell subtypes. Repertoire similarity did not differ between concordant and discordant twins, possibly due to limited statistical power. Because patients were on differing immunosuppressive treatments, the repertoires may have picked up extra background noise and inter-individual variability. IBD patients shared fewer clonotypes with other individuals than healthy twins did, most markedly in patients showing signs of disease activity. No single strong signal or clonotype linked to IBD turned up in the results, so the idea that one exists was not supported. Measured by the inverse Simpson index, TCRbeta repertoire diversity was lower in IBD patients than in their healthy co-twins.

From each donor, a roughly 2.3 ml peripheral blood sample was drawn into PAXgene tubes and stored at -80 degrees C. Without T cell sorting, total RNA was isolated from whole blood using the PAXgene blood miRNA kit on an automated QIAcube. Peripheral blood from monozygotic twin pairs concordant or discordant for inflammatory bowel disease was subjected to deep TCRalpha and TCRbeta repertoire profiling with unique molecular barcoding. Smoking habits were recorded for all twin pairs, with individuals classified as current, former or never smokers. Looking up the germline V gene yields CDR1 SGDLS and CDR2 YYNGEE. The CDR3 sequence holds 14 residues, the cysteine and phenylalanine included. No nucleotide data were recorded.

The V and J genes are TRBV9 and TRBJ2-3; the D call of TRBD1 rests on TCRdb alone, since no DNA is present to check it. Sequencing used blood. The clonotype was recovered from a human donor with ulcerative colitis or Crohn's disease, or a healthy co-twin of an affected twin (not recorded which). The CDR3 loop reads CASSVGGTTDTQYF. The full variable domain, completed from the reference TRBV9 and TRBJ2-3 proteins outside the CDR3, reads DSGVTQTPKHLITATGQRVTLRCSPRSGDLSVYWYQQSLDQGLQFLIQYYNGEERAKGNILERFSAQQFPDLHSELNLSSLELGDSALYFCASSVGGTTDTQYFGPGTRLTVL.